What follows are 24 T cell receptor beta chains derived from one specimen sequenced in a study of blood T cells in healthy people across ages. With a J-beta primer mix and a sample-barcoded 5' primer, a second PCR ran roughly 6 to 12 cycles. TCRdb reanalysed the 5' RACE reads using MiXCR and keeps one entry per CDR3 protein. The sample holds hundreds of thousands of distinct CDR3 sequences, around 28% seen once. Sequencing was performed on blood. These TCRs come from an elderly woman in good health.

V gene TRBV7-2 combines with J gene TRBJ1-5; the D gene is possibly TRBD1 (5 bases). The CDR3 is 15 residues long. The germline CDR1 and CDR2 sequences are SGHTA and FQGNSA. Trimming pared 5 bases from V and 7 bases from J, leaving 18 bases between. The CDR3 DNA sequence: TGTGCCAGCAGCCCTGTGGTGGGGGGAGGACAGCCCCAGCATTTT. It codes for CASSPVVGGGQPQHF.

This clonotype was seen only once. V gene TRBV5-1 combines with J gene TRBJ2-7; 10 nucleotides align to TRBD2. This CDR3 comprises 16 residues. The germline V gene encodes CDR1 SGHRS and CDR2 YFSETQ. J gave up 0 bases and V 0 bases, and 3 bases lay outside the gene matches. CDR3 bases: TGCGCCAGCAGCTTGGAAGCTAGCGGGAGCTCCTACGAGCAGTACTTC. Amino acids: CASSLEASGSSYEQYF.

This clonotype has at least ten counts. The V gene is TRBV7-9, the J gene TRBJ2-5; D gene ambiguous. Germline V gives CDR1 SEHNR, CDR2 FQNEAQ (reference sequence). The CDR3 contains 15 residues. V dropped 4 bases and J dropped 2 bases, with 14 bases sitting between them. The CDR3 sequence is CASSWPNRRQETQYF. Here the CDR3 DNA reads TGTGCCAGCAGCTGGCCGAATCGCAGACAAGAGACCCAGTACTTC.

This clonotype was seen only a few times. The CDR3 loop reads CASSPRAGTGYTF. CDR3 DNA: TGTGCCAGCTCACCACGGGCAGGGACTGGCTACACCTTC. The rearrangement uses TRBV18 and TRBJ1-2, with D possibly matching TRBD1 (5 bases). This CDR3 region has 13 residues. V was shortened by 1 base and J by 7 bases, with 10 bases between the two germline ends. The germline gives CDR1 KGHSH, CDR2 LQKENI.

The rearrangement links TRBV20-1 to TRBJ1-1; D call uncertain. The CDR3 covers 11 residues. Trimming shortened V by 0 bases and J by 6 bases, and 5 bases separated the two germline ends. Germline loops: CDR1 DFQATT, CDR2 SNEGSKA (reference sequence). CDR3 bases: TGCAGTGCTAGAGATGTCCCTGAAGCTTTCTTT. Its protein product is CSARDVPEAFF.

The rearrangement links TRBV6-6 to TRBJ1-2; D is uncertain. Trimming pared 4 bases from V and 3 bases from J, leaving 15 bases between. This CDR3 has 15 residues. The V gene's germline CDR1 is MNHNY and CDR2 SVGAGI (reference sequence). CDR3 amino acids: CASSFFEGEHYGYTF. The DNA for the CDR3 is TGTGCCAGCAGTTTCTTCGAAGGCGAACACTATGGCTACACCTTC.

The sample holds many counts of this clonotype. The chain is built from TRBV7-9 and TRBJ2-1; 14 bases are shared with TRBD2. J lost 10 bases, V lost 8 bases, and 4 bases had no gene match. The CDR3 has 13 amino acids. Germline loops: CDR1 SEHNR, CDR2 FQNEAQ (reference sequence). Here the CDR3 reads CASGGLAGAEQFF. CDR3 sequence (DNA): TGTGCCAGCGGGGGACTAGCGGGGGCCGAGCAGTTCTTC.

This clonotype was found many times. The chain carries TRBV6-5 and TRBJ2-3; perhaps TRBD2 as D (6 bases). The CDR3 totals 14 residues. Germline CDR1 and CDR2: MNHEY and SVGAGI. V shed 7 bases and J shed 2 bases, with 13 bases lying between them. CDR3 sequence: CASKKRGSTDTQYF. The CDR3 nucleotides read TGTGCCAGCAAGAAACGGGGGTCCACAGATACGCAGTATTTT.

This clonotype was seen at least ten times. The chain couples TRBV29-1 to TRBJ2-7, with no clear D. The germline CDR1 and CDR2 sequences are SQVTM and ANQGSEA. The CDR3 contains 13 residues. Trimming took off 5 bases at V and 3 bases at J, with 14 bases between the two ends. Here the CDR3 DNA reads TGCAGCGTTAGCCGATCGGCAGGCTACGAGCAGTACTTC. Encoded protein: CSVSRSAGYEQYF.

The J gene is TRBJ1-1, the V gene TRBV20-1; D not certain. The germline V and J ends were trimmed by 3 bases and 1 base, with 9 bases remaining between them. The CDR3 has 13 residues. Per germline, CDR1 DFQATT and CDR2 SNEGSKA (reference sequence). As DNA, the CDR3 is TGCAGTGCTAGGGGCCCCCCGAACACTGAAGCTTTCTTT. It yields the protein CSARGPPNTEAFF.

This clonotype has at least ten counts. The V and J genes are TRBV20-1 and TRBJ2-5; the D is unclear. CDR1 and CDR2 (germline): DFQATT, SNEGSKA (reference sequence). The CDR3 loop spans 15 amino acids. V dropped 0 bases and J dropped 1 base, with 12 bases sitting between them. CDR3 bases: TGCAGTGCTAGAGATGCCAGCAGCGCCCAAGAGACCCAGTACTTC. Amino acid sequence: CSARDASSAQETQYF.

This clonotype was observed a handful of times. The chain is built from TRBV7-9 and TRBJ2-7, with 8 positions matching TRBD1. Germline CDR1 SEHNR, CDR2 FQNEAQ (reference sequence). This CDR3 region has 13 residues. The V segment lost 2 bases and the J segment 7 bases; nucleotides outside the gene matches: 4. The CDR3 DNA is TGTGCCAGCAGCTTACCAGGGGGCTATGAGCAGTACTTC. Translation gives CASSLPGGYEQYF. The whole variable domain, filled in from reference TRBV7-9 and TRBJ2-7, reads DTGVSQNPRHKITKRGQNVTFRCDPISEHNRLYWYRQTLGQGPEFLTYFQNEAQLEKSRLLSDRFSAERPKGSFSTLEIQRTEQGDSAMYLCASSLPGGYEQYFGPGTRLTVT.

Comments on this clonotype: A much larger clone lies one base from this, so it may be a read error. The rearrangement links TRBV11-2 to TRBJ2-4; D not certain. Trimming pared 5 bases from V and 13 bases from J, leaving 21 bases between. The CDR3 sequence is 14 residues long. Germline values: CDR1 SGHAT, CDR2 FQNNGV. The CDR3 nucleotides are TGTGCCAGCAGCATAACTACAGTTTCCTACGACCAGTACTTC. It yields the protein CASSITTVSYDQYF.

This clonotype has just a few counts. The chain uses TRBV7-6 and TRBJ2-7; TRBD1 aligns across 12 bases. The length of the CDR3 is 15 residues. Germline V gene sequence: CDR1 SGHVS, CDR2 FNYEAQ. V trimming: 3 bases; J trimming: 7 bases; junction bases outside the gene matches: 7. The CDR3 reads CASSFRDRGPNEQYF. The CDR3 region has the DNA TGTGCCAGCAGCTTCCGGGACAGGGGGCCCAATGAGCAGTACTTC.

At least ten counts were recorded for this clonotype. This chain links TRBV28 with TRBJ2-7; TRBD1 might be the D (6 bases). This CDR3 spans 12 amino acids. CDR1 MDHEN and CDR2 SYDVKM come from the germline V gene. Trimming took off 4 bases at V and 9 bases at J, with 13 bases between the two ends. The CDR3 sequence: CASSYTGFAQYF. Here the CDR3 DNA reads TGTGCCAGCAGTTACACAGGGTTTGCGCAGTACTTC.

This clonotype was observed a few times. The chain couples TRBV6-1 to TRBJ2-7, with 8 bases fitting TRBD1. The CDR3 extends over 15 amino acids. Trimming removed 4 bases from V and 2 bases from J; junction bases left unmatched: 7. Germline CDR1 is MNHNS and CDR2 is SASEGT. The CDR3 coding sequence is TGTGCCAGCAGTGGAACCAGGGACAGGACCTACGAGCAGTACTTC. It yields the protein CASSGTRDRTYEQYF.

This clonotype came up a few times. The chain couples TRBV2 to TRBJ2-4, with 7 positions matching TRBD2. Looked up from germline, CDR1 is SNHLY and CDR2 is FYNNEI. V lost 6 bases and J lost 1; bases outside the gene matches: 3. The CDR3 extends over 14 amino acids. CDR3 sequence reads: CASSGRNAKNIQYF. In DNA form, the CDR3 reads TGTGCCAGCAGCGGGAGGAATGCCAAAAACATTCAGTACTTC.

This clonotype was picked up one time. The chain combines TRBV7-9 with TRBJ1-1; 10 bases align to TRBD1. Germline CDR1 and CDR2: SEHNR and FQNEAQ (reference sequence). The CDR3 spans 16 residues. V lost 2 bases, J lost 6 bases, and 9 bases stayed unmatched. In nucleotides, the CDR3 is TGTGCCAGCAGCTTAAGGCGGGACAGGGGAGGCGCTGAAGCTTTCTTT. Protein product: CASSLRRDRGGAEAFF.

This clonotype was seen a handful of times. The V and J genes are TRBV6-6 and TRBJ1-1, with D tentatively TRBD1 (6 bases). The germline V and J ends were trimmed by 5 bases and 3 bases, with 13 bases remaining between them. CDR3 length: 14 residues. Germline V gene sequence: CDR1 MNHNY, CDR2 SVGAGI (reference sequence). The CDR3: CASSPRGQYTEAFF. Here the CDR3 DNA reads TGTGCCAGCAGTCCCAGAGGACAGTACACTGAAGCTTTCTTT.

The table lists this clonotype with a few counts. The chain recombines TRBV13 with TRBJ2-2, with D possibly being TRBD1 (5 bases). The CDR3 is made up of 13 amino acids. The ends were cut back, 5 bases at V and 9 bases at J, with 13 bases in the middle. Germline values: CDR1 PRHDT, CDR2 FYEKMQ (reference sequence). The CDR3 bases are TGTGCCAGCAGCCCGCAGGGAAGCAGGGAGCTGTTTTTT. It is translated as CASSPQGSRELFF.

Ten or more counts support this clonotype. This chain links TRBV5-5 with TRBJ2-3; possible D gene TRBD2, 7 bases. The V gene lost 1 base and the J gene lost 4 bases, with 13 bases spanning the gap. The CDR3 has 15 amino acids. CDR1 and CDR2 from the germline V gene are SGHKS and YYEKEE (reference sequence). The CDR3 DNA reads TGTGCCAGCAGCTTGCCGACGGGGGGCGCAGATACGCAGTATTTT. Translating it yields CASSLPTGGADTQYF.

The chain uses TRBV6-2 or TRBV6-3 and TRBJ1-6; 12 nucleotides agree with TRBD1. Trimming cost V 8 bases and J 10 bases; bases outside gene matches: 15. Germline V gene data show CDR1 as MNHEY and CDR2 as SVGEGT. The CDR3 runs 17 residues. The CDR3 loop reads CASRPGQGAVSYSPLHF. The CDR3 DNA is TGTGCCAGCCGACCGGGACAGGGGGCTGTCTCGTACTCACCCCTCCACTTT.

The V call is TRBV7-2, the J call TRBJ2-6; no reliable D call. This CDR3 is built from 16 residues. Per germline, CDR1 SGHTA and CDR2 FQGNSA. V dropped 1 base and J dropped 0 bases, with 7 bases sitting between them. The CDR3: CASSLGASSGANVLTF. The CDR3 DNA reads TGTGCCAGCAGCTTAGGGGCATCCTCTGGGGCCAACGTCCTGACTTTC.

The sample holds many counts of this clonotype. The V gene is TRBV20-1, the J gene TRBJ2-7; 9 positions agree with TRBD1. Trimming at V came to 6 bases and at J to 2 bases, leaving 8 bases not matched to a gene. CDR1 and CDR2 from the germline V gene are DFQATT and SNEGSKA (reference sequence). The CDR3 extends over 14 amino acids. CDR3 protein: CSALGQGRTYEQYF. The DNA of the CDR3 is TGCAGTGCCCTCGGACAGGGGAGGACCTACGAGCAGTACTTC.